Shown below are 18 T cell receptor beta chains from a single sample sequenced in a study of T cell responses to AZD1222 COVID-19 vaccine. Repertoires were generated with immunoSEQ multiplex PCR, while TCRdb's copy carries only in-frame clones and drops some. The table includes around 140,000 clones, under 90% detected once. Here the sequenced sample was peripheral blood, taken on day 0 of AZD1222 vaccination. The origin of the receptors is an adult in good health.

This clone was found once. The V and J genes are TRBV12-3 or TRBV12-4 and TRBJ2-7; D remains ambiguous. This CDR3 is 12 amino acids long. Between the trimmed V and J ends, which lost 3 bases and 3 bases, there was a span of 6 bases. Written as DNA, the CDR3 is TGTGCCAGCAGTTTTGGGGACTACGAGCAGTACTTC. It encodes CASSFGDYEQYF.

The rearrangement joins TRBV21-1 to TRBJ1-2; the DNA was not compared with TRBD1, the D call given in the table. TRBV21-1 is given as a pseudogene. The CDR3 contains 13 residues. The CDR3 protein is CASSKHSNYGYTF. The CDR3, as DNA: TGTGCCAGCAGCAAACACAGTAACTATGGCTACACCTTC.

This rearrangement joins TRBV18 to TRBJ2-1; D tentatively reads TRBD1 or TRBD2 (5 bases each). V was clipped by 6 bases and J by 6 bases, with 18 bases between them. This CDR3 has 15 amino acids. The germline V gene encodes CDR1 KGHSH and CDR2 LQKENI. The CDR3 loop is CASSAGRVRGNEQFF. The CDR3, as DNA: TGTGCCAGCTCCGCGGGCAGGGTACGCGGCAATGAGCAGTTCTTC.

V gene TRBV7-2 combines with J gene TRBJ2-1, with 7 bases identical to TRBD1. The germline gives CDR1 SGHTA, CDR2 FQGNSA. V lost 3 bases, J lost 1 base, and 3 bases stayed unmatched. The CDR3 sequence is 15 residues long. CDR3 in amino acids: CASSLARGSYNEQFF. The DNA of the CDR3 is TGTGCCAGCAGCTTGGCCAGGGGGTCCTACAATGAGCAGTTCTTC.

This chain uses TRBV7-9 with TRBJ2-7, with D unresolved. V lost 4 bases to trimming and J lost 6 bases, with 7 bases between them. There are 11 residues in the CDR3. The germline CDR1 and CDR2 sequences are SEHNR and FQNEAQ (reference sequence). The CDR3 bases are TGTGCCAGCAGCTCAGCGACCGAGCAGTACTTC. Residues: CASSSATEQYF.

The chain links TRBV5-6 to TRBJ1-1; D remains unclear. This CDR3 is built from 16 residues. In germline, CDR1 is SGHDT, CDR2 YYEEEE. V was trimmed by 1 base and J by 0 bases, leaving 13 bases between them. CDR3 residues: CASSLFQLNMNTEAFF. As DNA, the CDR3 is TGTGCCAGCAGCTTGTTTCAGCTGAACATGAACACTGAAGCTTTCTTT.

This sequence joins TRBV6-6 and TRBJ1-1; D perhaps matches TRBD1 (5 bases). The CDR3 is 15 residues long. Trimming removed 8 bases from V and 4 bases from J, with 20 bases in between. Germline-derived CDR1 and CDR2 are MNHNY and SVGAGI (reference sequence). CDR3 region: CASGDGTAGGTEAFF. For the CDR3, the DNA is TGTGCCAGCGGGGATGGGACGGCGGGTGGCACTGAAGCTTTCTTT.

V usage is TRBV27 and J usage is TRBJ2-7; D may be TRBD1 or TRBD2 (6 bases each). This CDR3 region has 14 residues. The germline V and J ends were trimmed by 3 bases and 3 bases, with 12 bases remaining between them. Germline values: CDR1 MNHEY, CDR2 SMNVEV (reference sequence). The CDR3: CASSLRDKVYEQYF. CDR3 sequence (DNA): TGTGCCAGCAGTTTGCGGGACAAAGTCTACGAGCAGTACTTC.

This rearrangement joins TRBV27 to TRBJ1-1; no reliable D call. Germline CDR1 reads MNHEY; CDR2 reads SMNVEV (reference sequence). The ends were cut back, 4 bases at V and 1 base at J, with 13 bases in the middle. CDR3 length: 15 amino acids. The CDR3 region is CASSSGVRGNTEAFF. The CDR3 DNA reads TGTGCCAGCAGTTCGGGCGTTCGGGGGAACACTGAAGCTTTCTTT.

The chain couples TRBV15 to TRBJ1-2; 7 positions match TRBD1. V shed 5 bases and J 8 bases; nucleotides not matched to a gene: 8. The CDR3 has 13 residues. Germline loops: CDR1 LNHNV, CDR2 YYDKDF (reference sequence). The CDR3 DNA is TGTGCCACCAGCGAAGGGGGCGCCGTCGGCTACACCTTC. It codes for CATSEGGAVGYTF.

The chain is built from TRBV15 and TRBJ1-6, with D uncertain. This CDR3 is 12 amino acids long. V dropped 0 bases and J dropped 10 bases, with 4 bases sitting between them. Looked up from germline, CDR1 is LNHNV and CDR2 is YYDKDF (reference sequence). The CDR3 here is CATSRDSSPLHF. The CDR3 DNA reads as TGTGCCACCAGCAGAGATTCCTCACCCCTCCACTTT.

CDR3 amino acids: CASRQTGGLETQYF. CDR3 bases: TGCGCCAGCAGACAGACGGGGGGTTTGGAGACCCAGTACTTC. The J gene is TRBJ2-5, the V gene TRBV4-1, with 7 bases lining up with TRBD2. Germline values: CDR1 MGHRA, CDR2 YSYEKL. Losses at the gene ends were 6 bases for V and 5 bases for J; bases not matched to a gene: 9. CDR3 length: 14 amino acids.

This chain links TRBV5-1 with TRBJ1-4, with a tentative D call TRBD1 (5 bases). The V end lost 3 bases, the J end lost 2 bases, and 11 bases lay between the germline ends. The CDR3 extends over 15 amino acids. CDR1 and CDR2 (germline): SGHRS, YFSETQ. The CDR3 loop reads CASSWGGSTNEKLFF. As DNA, the CDR3 is TGCGCCAGCAGCTGGGGCGGGAGTACTAATGAAAAACTGTTTTTT.

J is TRBJ1-3 and V is TRBV4-3; tentatively, D is TRBD1 (5 bases). V was shortened by 0 bases and J by 0 bases, with 9 bases between the two germline ends. The CDR3 covers 16 residues. The V gene's germline CDR1 is LGHNA and CDR2 YSLEER. CDR3 protein: CASSQDDSFSGNTIYF. In DNA form, the CDR3 reads TGCGCCAGCAGCCAAGATGACAGTTTCTCTGGAAACACCATATATTTT.

V is TRBV28 and J is TRBJ1-6; 9 bases line up with TRBD1. The CDR3 is 15 residues long. With 5 bases clipped from V and 11 bases from J, the junction kept 10 bases outside the gene matches. In germline, CDR1 is MDHEN, CDR2 SYDVKM. CDR3: CASSIFRDRAAPLHF. In nucleotides, the CDR3 is TGTGCCAGCAGTATCTTCCGGGACAGGGCCGCACCCCTCCACTTT.

The chain uses TRBV19 and TRBJ1-3; D is ambiguous. The germline gives CDR1 LNHDA, CDR2 SQIVND (reference sequence). V lost 11 bases to trimming and J lost 3 bases, with 8 bases between them. The CDR3 has 11 amino acids. The CDR3 DNA is TGTGCCGGAAGAAGTGGAAACACCATATATTTT. Amino acid sequence: CAGRSGNTIYF. Complete variable domain (other parts from reference TRBV19 and TRBJ1-3): DGGITQSPKYLFRKEGQNVTLSCEQNLNHDAMYWYRQDPGQGLRLIYYSQIVNDFQKGDIAEGYSVSREKKESFPLTVTSAQKNPTAFYLCAGRSGNTIYFGEGSWLTVV.

This chain connects TRBV20-1 to TRBJ1-1, with a weak D call TRBD1 (6 bases). Germline assignment: CDR1 DFQATT and CDR2 SNEGSKA (reference sequence). The CDR3 loop spans 11 amino acids. V gave up 4 bases and J gave up 5 bases, with 8 bases separating them. The chain's CDR3 is CSAIRGTEAFF. The CDR3 DNA follows: TGCAGTGCTATAAGGGGGACTGAAGCTTTCTTT.

The rearrangement joins TRBV6-5 to TRBJ1-1; 8 bases align to TRBD1. Unmatched junction bases numbered 6, after V lost 5 bases and J lost 1 base. Germline V lookup: CDR1 MNHEY, CDR2 SVGAGI. This CDR3 spans 15 amino acids. The CDR3 spells CASSLQGAGNTEAFF. The CDR3 DNA sequence: TGTGCCAGCAGTCTTCAGGGGGCTGGGAACACTGAAGCTTTCTTT.